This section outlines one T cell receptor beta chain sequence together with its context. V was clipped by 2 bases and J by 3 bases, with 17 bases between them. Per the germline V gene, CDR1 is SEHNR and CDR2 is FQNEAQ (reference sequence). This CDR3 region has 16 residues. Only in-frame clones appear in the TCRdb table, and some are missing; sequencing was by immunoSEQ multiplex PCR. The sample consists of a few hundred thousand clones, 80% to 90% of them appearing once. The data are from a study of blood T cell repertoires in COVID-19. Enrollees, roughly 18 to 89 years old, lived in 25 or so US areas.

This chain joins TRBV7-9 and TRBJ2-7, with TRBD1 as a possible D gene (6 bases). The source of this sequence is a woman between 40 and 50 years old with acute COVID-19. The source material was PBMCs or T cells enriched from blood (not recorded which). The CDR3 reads CASSLTGNPNNYEQYF. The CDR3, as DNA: TGTGCCAGCAGCTTAACAGGGAACCCCAACAACTACGAGCAGTACTTC.